What follows are 7 T cell receptor beta chains derived from one specimen sequenced in a study of control samples from healthy donors and cancer patients. Using immunoSEQ multiplex PCR, the repertoire was profiled, and TCRdb retains in-frame clones only, with some absent. The repertoire consists of 130,000 or so clones, with 90% to 95% occurring once and the leading ten covering about 12%. Sequenced sample: blood. The receptors derive from a man aged 40-55 years in good health.

The chain joins TRBV9 to TRBJ2-5; 7 bases align to TRBD2. Germline V gives CDR1 SGDLS, CDR2 YYNGEE. This CDR3 comprises 14 residues. With 0 bases clipped from V and 4 bases from J, the junction kept 3 bases outside the gene matches. Here the CDR3 DNA reads TGTGCCAGCAGCGTAGGTACTAGCGCAGAGACCCAGTACTTC. It yields the protein CASSVGTSAETQYF.

The chain employs TRBV28 and TRBJ1-4; D is perhaps TRBD1 (5 bases). V was cut by 1 base and J by 7 bases, with 13 bases left in between. Per the germline V gene, CDR1 is MDHEN and CDR2 is SYDVKM. The CDR3 consists of 15 residues. This CDR3 is CASSLLIRGIEKLFF. As DNA, the CDR3 is TGTGCCAGCAGTTTATTAATTCGGGGGATTGAAAAACTGTTTTTT. The full variable domain, in which reference TRBV28 and TRBJ1-4 provide the parts outside the CDR3, is DVKVTQSSRYLVKRTGEKVFLECVQDMDHENMFWYRQDPGLGLRLIYFSYDVKMKEKGDIPEGYSVSREKKERFSLILESASTNQTSMYLCASSLLIRGIEKLFFGSGTQLSVL.

The rearrangement links TRBV9 to TRBJ2-7, with 10 bases fitting TRBD1. The V gene's germline CDR1 is SGDLS and CDR2 YYNGEE. The CDR3 has 14 amino acids. The J segment lost 5 bases and the V segment lost 4 bases, leaving 6 bases of the junction unmatched. CDR3 amino acids: CASSWTGGSDEQYF. As DNA, the CDR3 is TGTGCCAGCAGCTGGACAGGGGGTAGTGACGAGCAGTACTTC.

The chain recombines TRBV5-4 with TRBJ1-1, with D tentatively TRBD1 (5 bases). V was clipped by 4 bases and J by 2 bases, with 15 bases between them. This CDR3 has 15 amino acids. Germline V lookup: CDR1 SGHNT, CDR2 YYREEE (reference sequence). CDR3 DNA sequence: TGTGCCAGCAGCATGGGAGCGCAGGGTAACACTGAAGCTTTCTTT. Translation gives CASSMGAQGNTEAFF.

V is TRBV24-1 and J is TRBJ2-2, with D unclear. V was clipped by 4 bases and J by 3 bases, with 8 bases between them. The CDR3 covers 14 residues. Germline V CDR1 and CDR2: KGHDR, SFDVKD. CDR3 sequence: CATSEPSYTGELFF. For the CDR3, the DNA is TGTGCCACCAGTGAACCCAGTTACACCGGGGAGCTGTTTTTT.

The chain combines TRBV2 with TRBJ2-7, with no clear D. V lost 3 bases and J lost 4, with 10 bases in between. Germline V lookup: CDR1 SNHLY, CDR2 FYNNEI. The CDR3 is 13 residues long. The CDR3 sequence: CASSDLSEYEQYF. The DNA for the CDR3 is TGTGCCAGCAGTGATCTTTCCGAGTACGAGCAGTACTTC.

V usage is TRBV18 and J usage is TRBJ1-2; D gene ambiguous. This CDR3 comprises 13 residues. The germline gives CDR1 KGHSH, CDR2 LQKENI. V shed 2 bases and J shed 7 bases, with 11 bases lying between them. This CDR3 is CASSPEWARGYTF. CDR3 DNA: TGTGCCAGCTCACCAGAATGGGCTCGTGGCTACACCTTC. The whole variable domain, remainder taken from reference TRBV18 and TRBJ1-2, is NAGVMQNPRHLVRRRGQEARLRCSPMKGHSHVYWYRQLPEEGLKFMVYLQKENIIDESGMPKERFSAEFPKEGPSILRIQQVVRGDSAAYFCASSPEWARGYTFGSGTRLTVV.